This T cell receptor beta chain emerged from a study of cytomegalovirus exposure and HLA in healthy donors. Across the study: Drawn from HLA-typed donors, around 85 million unique TCRs were held in an early data release. Findings of the study overall: The study put around 180 TCR beta chains on its list as cytomegalovirus-associated.

In the PCR, 60 Vbeta and 13 Jbeta primers were used. The repertoire was sequenced with immunoSEQ multiplex PCR; TCRdb's copy has only in-frame clones and lacks some. The table lists 74,000 or so clones, over 70% of them singletons. V shed 5 bases and J 3 bases; nucleotides not matched to a gene: 4. Per germline, CDR1 PRHDT and CDR2 FYEKMQ (reference sequence). The CDR3 is made up of 14 amino acids. Note on this clone: What it binds is unknown.

Sequencing was carried out using PBMCs. The J gene is TRBJ1-1, the V gene TRBV13; 9 bases align to TRBD1. The TCR sequence derives from a woman aged 40-49 years in good health and CMV-seronegative. CDR3 sequence: CASSHDRGDTEAFF. The CDR3 DNA reads TGTGCCAGCAGCCACGACAGGGGGGACACTGAAGCTTTCTTT. Based on the CDR3 plus reference TRBV13 and TRBJ1-1, the full variable domain is AAGVIQSPRHLIKEKRETATLKCYPIPRHDTVYWYQQGPGQDPQFLISFYEKMQSDKGSIPDRFSAQQFSDYHSELNMSSLELGDSALYFCASSHDRGDTEAFFGQGTRLTVV.